The 10 T cell receptor beta chains presented below share a single source sample, sequenced in a study of early T cells in non-severe SARS-CoV-2 infection. MiXCR was run by TCRdb on the 5' RACE reads, yielding one entry per CDR3 protein. This repertoire shows fewer than 95,000 distinct CDR3 sequences, 16% found once; its top ten account for roughly 4.7%. The specimen comprised whole blood, sampled at baseline. Source of these receptors: an adult who was a healthcare worker with PCR-confirmed SARS-CoV-2 infection or an uninfected control (not recorded which).

This clonotype was recorded a few times. This CDR3 reads CASTEGNTDTQYF. In DNA form, the CDR3 reads TGTGCCAGCACCGAGGGAAACACAGATACGCAGTATTTT. This chain uses TRBV25-1 with TRBJ2-3, with D possibly TRBD2 on 5 matching bases. Trimming cost V 7 bases and J 2 bases, with 10 bases left between them. Germline CDR1 and CDR2: MGHDK and SYGVNS. The CDR3 covers 13 residues.

This clonotype turned up a few times. This sequence joins TRBV10-2 and TRBJ2-2, with a weak D call TRBD2 (5 bases). This CDR3 is 17 amino acids long. V shed 2 bases and J shed 8 bases, with 21 bases lying between them. Germline V gene sequence: CDR1 WSHSY, CDR2 SAAADI. CDR3 sequence (DNA): TGCGCCAGCAGTGAGACTCCCCGTCCGGCCGGGGATGGGGAGCTGTTTTTT. Its translation is CASSETPRPAGDGELFF.

The chain recombines TRBV10-3 with TRBJ1-5; 7 nucleotides agree with TRBD1. This CDR3 has 14 amino acids. Germline-derived CDR1 and CDR2 are ENHRY and SYGVKD. V gave up 5 bases and J gave up 3 bases; unmatched junction bases: 4. CDR3 loop: CAISTGVTNQPQHF. CDR3 bases: TGTGCCATCAGTACAGGGGTCACCAATCAGCCCCAGCATTTT.

The chain combines TRBV7-9 with TRBJ2-3; D gene unclear. In germline, CDR1 is SEHNR, CDR2 FQNEAQ (reference sequence). V was cut by 3 bases and J by 2 bases, with 15 bases left in between. The CDR3 loop spans 16 amino acids. The CDR3 region has the DNA TGTGCCAGCAGCTTCCGACATTTGCCCACCACAGATACGCAGTATTTT. As protein: CASSFRHLPTTDTQYF.

The V call is TRBV20-1, the J call TRBJ1-6; D unclear. This CDR3 comprises 13 residues. V was pared by 0 bases and J by 10 bases, with 10 bases between. Germline V gene lookup returns CDR1 DFQATT and CDR2 SNEGSKA (reference sequence). CDR3 bases: TGCAGTGCTAGAGATCATCGGGGATCACCCCTCCACTTT. Translated: CSARDHRGSPLHF.

The chain employs TRBV28 and TRBJ2-3; D remains unclear. Between the trimmed V and J ends, which lost 3 bases and 6 bases, there was a span of 7 bases. Germline CDR1 MDHEN, CDR2 SYDVKM. CDR3 size: 12 residues. CDR3 nucleotides: TGTGCCAGCAGTTTTACCCGGGATACGCAGTATTTT. It translates to CASSFTRDTQYF.

This clonotype was observed many times. This chain uses TRBV2 with TRBJ2-7, with 7 bases aligning to TRBD1. Trimming at V came to 5 bases and at J to 6 bases, leaving 7 bases not matched to a gene. Germline V gene lookup returns CDR1 SNHLY and CDR2 FYNNEI. This CDR3 spans 13 amino acids. The CDR3 here is CASSPGDSFEQYF. CDR3 sequence (DNA): TGTGCCAGCAGTCCCGGGGACAGCTTCGAGCAGTACTTC.

This clonotype was found a few times. The genes are TRBV9 and TRBJ2-2, with D unclear. Germline loops: CDR1 SGDLS, CDR2 YYNGEE. CDR3 length: 17 residues. V was shortened by 1 base and J by 1 base, with 14 bases between the two germline ends. CDR3 amino acids: CASSVSPLAENTGELFF. CDR3 DNA: TGTGCCAGCAGCGTATCGCCCCTGGCTGAGAACACCGGGGAGCTGTTTTTT.

This CDR3 is CSAYGLAGGYEQFF. The CDR3 DNA follows: TGCAGTGCTTATGGACTAGCGGGAGGCTATGAGCAGTTCTTC. The chain recombines TRBV20-1 with TRBJ2-1; 14 nucleotides match TRBD2. The CDR3 has 14 residues. Germline trimming cut 5 bases from V and 8 bases from J; bases unmatched to any gene: 5. The germline V gene encodes CDR1 DFQATT and CDR2 SNEGSKA (reference sequence).

This chain links TRBV28 with TRBJ2-1; D may be TRBD2 (5 bases). This CDR3 is built from 12 residues. Germline CDR1 MDHEN, CDR2 SYDVKM. Trimming took 6 bases from V and 6 from J, leaving 9 bases between them. The chain's CDR3 is CASSPDFNEQFF. CDR3 DNA: TGTGCCAGCAGCCCGGACTTCAATGAGCAGTTCTTC.